These 18 T cell receptor beta chains were all obtained from the same sample, sequenced in a study of identifying expanded T cells in peripheral blood. TCRdb keeps only in-frame clones here, not all; method: immunoSEQ multiplex PCR. Of about 84,000 clones listed, more than 75% were seen once; the top ten hold around 5.2%. Sequenced material: blood. These receptors came from a person aged 18 to 75 in good health.

The chain's CDR3 is CASSPDTGSYEQYF. CDR3 bases: TGTGCCAGCAGCCCCGACACAGGATCCTACGAGCAGTACTTC. V usage is TRBV11-2 and J usage is TRBJ2-7, with TRBD1 as a possible D gene (5 bases). CDR3 size: 14 residues. V shed 5 bases and J shed 1 base, with 12 bases lying between them. Germline CDR1 SGHAT, CDR2 FQNNGV. The full variable domain, rest sourced from reference TRBV11-2 and TRBJ2-7, is EAGVAQSPRYKIIEKRQSVAFWCNPISGHATLYWYQQILGQGPKLLIQFQNNGVVDDSQLPKDRFSAERLKGVDSTLKIQPAKLEDSAVYLCASSPDTGSYEQYFGPGTRLTVT.

Sample share makes this clone medium-sized. This sequence joins TRBV6-6 and TRBJ1-2, with no clear D. Trimming cost V 0 bases and J 7 bases, with 12 bases left between them. The CDR3 totals 14 residues. Germline assignment: CDR1 MNHNY and CDR2 SVGAGI (reference sequence). The CDR3 region is CASSYSPDAGGYTF. CDR3 sequence (DNA): TGTGCCAGCAGTTACTCGCCGGACGCGGGTGGCTACACCTTC.

The chain has TRBV28 and TRBJ2-7; TRBD1 matches 10 bases. Unmatched junction bases numbered 4, after V lost 6 bases and J lost 2 bases. Germline CDR1 reads MDHEN; CDR2 reads SYDVKM. The CDR3 has 14 residues. The CDR3 region is CASRATGGPYEQYF. The CDR3 DNA follows: TGTGCCAGCAGGGCGACAGGGGGCCCCTACGAGCAGTACTTC. Drawing the rest from reference TRBV28 and TRBJ2-7, the complete variable domain is DVKVTQSSRYLVKRTGEKVFLECVQDMDHENMFWYRQDPGLGLRLIYFSYDVKMKEKGDIPEGYSVSREKKERFSLILESASTNQTSMYLCASRATGGPYEQYFGPGTRLTVT.

The rearrangement joins TRBV4-3 to TRBJ2-3; D is uncertain. The V end lost 0 bases, the J end lost 1 base, and 11 bases lay between the germline ends. The CDR3 covers 16 residues. The germline V gene has CDR1 LGHNA and CDR2 YSLEER. The CDR3 DNA sequence: TGCGCCAGCAGCCAAGATCGGCCTCCTGGCACAGATACGCAGTATTTT. Its protein is CASSQDRPPGTDTQYF.

This clone showed up just once. CDR3 sequence (DNA): TGCGCCAGCCCCTCCTCCCTAGGGTACGAGCAGTACTTC. Translation: CASPSSLGYEQYF. J is TRBJ2-7 and V is TRBV23-1; D gene uncertain. TRBV23-1 is an ORF; its function is uncertain. CDR3 length: 13 amino acids. Trimming took off 8 bases at V and 4 bases at J, with 15 bases between the two ends.

The J gene is TRBJ2-1, the V gene TRBV29-1, with D possibly TRBD1 on 5 matching bases. Germline V gene lookup returns CDR1 SQVTM and CDR2 ANQGSEA. Trimming stripped 0 bases from V and 0 bases from J, with 9 bases between. The CDR3 loop spans 15 amino acids. In DNA form, the CDR3 reads TGCAGCGTTGAAGACCCGACAGTCTCCTACAATGAGCAGTTCTTC. Protein product: CSVEDPTVSYNEQFF.

The sample holds one count of this clone. The CDR3 is CASSPLGPGEAFF. CDR3 in DNA: TGTGCCAGCTCACCACTAGGGCCAGGCGAAGCTTTCTTT. V is TRBV18 and J is TRBJ1-1; D unresolved. Germline V lookup: CDR1 KGHSH, CDR2 LQKENI. Trimming stripped 1 base from V and 8 bases from J, with 11 bases between. This CDR3 spans 13 amino acids.

This rearrangement joins TRBV2 to TRBJ2-2; no reliable D call. The V end was cut by 7 bases, the J end by 6 bases, with 12 bases between. Germline lookup yields CDR1 SNHLY and CDR2 FYNNEI. There are 13 residues in the CDR3. CDR3 sequence: CASTGIPPGELFF. The DNA of the CDR3 is TGTGCCAGCACTGGGATCCCCCCCGGGGAGCTGTTTTTT.

The rearrangement links TRBV11-2 to TRBJ1-3; D ambiguous. V was cut by 2 bases and J by 6 bases, with 17 bases left in between. The germline V gene encodes CDR1 SGHAT and CDR2 FQNNGV. This CDR3 contains 16 residues. The CDR3 region is CASSLHRFLKENTIYF. The CDR3 DNA reads as TGTGCCAGCAGCTTACACCGATTTCTTAAAGAAAACACCATATATTTT.

This rearrangement joins TRBV7-2 to TRBJ2-7, with D unresolved. Trimming took off 2 bases at V and 0 bases at J, with 8 bases between the two ends. Germline V gene lookup returns CDR1 SGHTA and CDR2 FQGNSA. The CDR3 loop spans 14 amino acids. CDR3 bases: TGTGCCAGCAGCTTACAGGAGTACTCCTACGAGCAGTACTTC. Translation gives CASSLQEYSYEQYF.

The gene calls are TRBV5-1 and TRBJ2-5; no clear D. V was trimmed by 5 bases and J by 3 bases, leaving 5 bases between them. Germline loops: CDR1 SGHRS, CDR2 YFSETQ. CDR3 length equals 11 residues. In DNA form, the CDR3 reads TGCGCCAGCAGGCAAGAAGAGACCCAGTACTTC. This sequence encodes CASRQEETQYF.

The chain recombines TRBV7-2 with TRBJ2-3; D remains unclear. The CDR3 length is 12 residues. The ends were cut back, 2 bases at V and 8 bases at J, with 8 bases in the middle. Germline V lookup: CDR1 SGHTA, CDR2 FQGNSA. CDR3 in DNA: TGTGCCAGCAGCTTATCAGAGCGTACGCAGTATTTT. It encodes CASSLSERTQYF.

This chain joins TRBV6-1 and TRBJ1-2; 7 bases are shared with TRBD1. J gave up 0 bases and V 2 bases, and 9 bases lay outside the gene matches. The germline gives CDR1 MNHNS, CDR2 SASEGT. CDR3 length equals 17 residues. CDR3 region: CASSEYRGTLANYGYTF. CDR3 DNA: TGTGCCAGCAGTGAATACAGGGGTACCCTAGCTAACTATGGCTACACCTTC.

The genes are TRBV7-9 and TRBJ2-6; no definite D call. The CDR3 runs to 15 residues. The germline V gene has CDR1 SEHNR and CDR2 FQNEAQ (reference sequence). The V end was cut by 5 bases, the J end by 1 base, with 9 bases between. In DNA, the CDR3 is TGTGCCAGCAGCACCTGGTCGTCTGGGGCCAACGTCCTGACTTTC. Translating gives CASSTWSSGANVLTF. Supplemented by reference TRBV7-9 and TRBJ2-6, the full variable domain reads DTGVSQNPRHKITKRGQNVTFRCDPISEHNRLYWYRQTLGQGPEFLTYFQNEAQLEKSRLLSDRFSAERPKGSFSTLEIQRTEQGDSAMYLCASSTWSSGANVLTFGAGSRLTVL.

The chain employs TRBV20-1 and TRBJ1-1; D gene uncertain. V lost 3 bases, J lost 7 bases, and 9 bases lay in between. The CDR3 consists of 11 residues. CDR1 and CDR2 from the germline V gene are DFQATT and SNEGSKA (reference sequence). The chain's CDR3 is CSASTGNEAFF. For the CDR3, the DNA is TGCAGTGCTAGCACCGGGAATGAAGCTTTCTTT.

This clone has just one count. The gene calls are TRBV27 and TRBJ2-7, with 7 bases fitting TRBD1. The CDR3 covers 17 residues. With V trimmed by 5 bases and J by 7 bases, 20 bases remained unmatched. The V gene's germline CDR1 is MNHEY and CDR2 SMNVEV (reference sequence). This chain's CDR3 is CASSPIVTQGVGSEQYF. CDR3 bases: TGTGCCAGCAGTCCAATCGTCACTCAGGGGGTGGGGTCTGAGCAGTACTTC.

This chain joins TRBV21-1 and TRBJ1-1. TRBV21-1 is tagged as a pseudogene. The CDR3 is 13 amino acids. The CDR3, as DNA: TGTGCCAGCCCACCCGGGGTGAACACTGAAGCTTTCTTT. Translation gives CASPPGVNTEAFF.

Here the CDR3 reads CASSAPRGSSYNEQFF. Here the CDR3 DNA reads TGTGCCAGCAGTGCCCCACGGGGGAGCTCCTACAATGAGCAGTTCTTC. The chain uses TRBV27 and TRBJ2-1, with D tentatively TRBD2 (6 bases). Germline-derived CDR1 and CDR2 are MNHEY and SMNVEV (reference sequence). The germline V and J ends were trimmed by 5 bases and 0 bases, with 14 bases remaining between them. The CDR3 is 16 amino acids.